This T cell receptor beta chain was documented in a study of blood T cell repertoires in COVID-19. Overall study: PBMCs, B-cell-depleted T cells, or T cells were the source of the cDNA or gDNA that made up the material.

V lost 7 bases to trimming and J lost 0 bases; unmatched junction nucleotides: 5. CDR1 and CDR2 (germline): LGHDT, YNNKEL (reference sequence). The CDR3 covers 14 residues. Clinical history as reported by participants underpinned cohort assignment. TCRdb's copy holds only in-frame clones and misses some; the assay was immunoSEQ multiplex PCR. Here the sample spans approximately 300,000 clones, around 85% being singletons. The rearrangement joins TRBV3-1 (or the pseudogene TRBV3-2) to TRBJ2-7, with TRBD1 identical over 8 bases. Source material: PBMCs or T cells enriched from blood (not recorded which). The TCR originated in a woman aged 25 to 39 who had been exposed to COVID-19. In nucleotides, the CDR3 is TGTGCCAGCAAGAGGACAGGGAGCTCCTACGAGCAGTACTTC. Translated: CASKRTGSSYEQYF.